The clone carrying this TCR beta chain was seen at least ten times. What it recognizes is unknown. Trimming took off 1 base at V and 0 bases at J, with 6 bases between the two ends. The germline V gene encodes CDR1 LGHDT and CDR2 YNNKEL (reference sequence). This CDR3 is built from 14 residues. The diagnostic basis comprised clinical symptoms, serum thyroxine and TRAb, thyroid ultrasound and orbital computed tomography. The data were taken from a study of T cells in Graves' hyperthyroidism and ophthalmopathy. The study, taken as a whole, reports: Separation of ophthalmopathy from stable hyperthyroidism was achieved by a 13 V-J model. Among clonotypes expanded in thyroid above 0.001, most were also found in blood.

RNA transcripts served as the template for amplifying TCR beta CDR3 regions. Primed by the HTBI set, a first-round RT-PCR was run on the TCR CDR3. TCRdb reprocessed the multiplex PCR reads via MiXCR and lists one record per CDR3 protein. Of about 570,000 distinct CDR3 sequences detected, roughly 50% appear once; the ten largest clones hold over 15%. The rearrangement uses TRBV3-1 and TRBJ2-5; D not certain. The sequence was collected from an adult woman with Graves' disease, either hyperthyroidism or ophthalmopathy (not recorded which). Sequenced sample: peripheral blood or thyroid tissue (not recorded which). The CDR3 coding sequence is TGTGCCAGCAGCCAAGTTCGGTACCAAGAGACCCAGTACTTC. The encoded protein is CASSQVRYQETQYF.